Shown below are 27 T cell receptor beta chains from a single sample sequenced in a study of a mutant IDH1 vaccine in newly diagnosed glioma. As for time point: baseline, week 1 (first vaccination visit). Treatment in this sample: pre-vaccination baseline after standard-of-care therapy. TCRdb keeps only in-frame clones here, not all; method: immunoSEQ multiplex PCR. The data show approximately 36,000 clones, roughly 92% seen once. The sequences come from PBMCs, collected from a glioma patient treated with radiotherapy, temozolomide or both. These TCRs come from a man aged 18 to 30 with glioma.

V is TRBV7-2 and J is TRBJ2-3; TRBD2 agrees at 8 bases. V lost 5 bases to trimming and J lost 1 base; unmatched junction nucleotides: 8. The CDR3 totals 16 residues. Germline V gene lookup returns CDR1 SGHTA and CDR2 FQGNSA. Here the CDR3 DNA reads TGTGCCAGCAGCCCCCGTGGGACTAGGGGCACAGATACGCAGTATTTT. Encoded protein: CASSPRGTRGTDTQYF. The full variable domain, completed using reference TRBV7-2 and TRBJ2-3, is GAGVSQSPSNKVTEKGKDVELRCDPISGHTALYWYRQSLGQGLEFLIYFQGNSAPDKSGLPSDRFSAERTGGSVSTLTIQRTQQEDSAVYLCASSPRGTRGTDTQYFGPGTRLTVL.

The chain carries TRBV6-6 and TRBJ2-3; 9 positions match TRBD2. The J segment lost 3 bases and the V segment lost 2 bases, leaving 3 bases of the junction unmatched. CDR1 is MNHNY, CDR2 SVGAGI, per germline (reference sequence). CDR3 length: 15 residues. In nucleotides, the CDR3 is TGTGCCAGCAGTTACAGGCTAGCGGGAACAGATACGCAGTATTTT. Translating gives CASSYRLAGTDTQYF.

The chain recombines TRBV9 with TRBJ1-4; D gene uncertain. Trimming stripped 4 bases from V and 5 bases from J, with 15 bases between. This CDR3 has 15 amino acids. Germline CDR1 and CDR2: SGDLS and YYNGEE. CDR3 DNA: TGTGCCAGCAGCCCGTTTTCGGGGAGGAATGAAAAACTGTTTTTT. Translated: CASSPFSGRNEKLFF.

The chain couples TRBV15 to TRBJ1-1; D ambiguous. V lost 0 bases and J 9 bases, leaving 11 bases between the germline ends. The length of the CDR3 is 13 residues. Germline CDR1 is LNHNV and CDR2 is YYDKDF (reference sequence). The CDR3 is CATSRDGRTQAFF. The CDR3 coding sequence is TGTGCCACCAGCAGAGATGGGAGAACCCAAGCTTTCTTT. The whole variable domain, filled in from reference TRBV15 and TRBJ1-1, reads DAMVIQNPRYQVTQFGKPVTLSCSQTLNHNVMYWYQQKSSQAPKLLFHYYDKDFNNEADTPDNFQSRRPNTSFCFLDIRSPGLGDTAMYLCATSRDGRTQAFFGQGTRLTVV.

This clone has more than one count but fewer than ten. The V and J genes are TRBV29-1 and TRBJ1-1; no firm D call. This CDR3 comprises 13 residues. CDR1 SQVTM and CDR2 ANQGSEA come from the germline V gene. V lost 7 bases to trimming and J lost 1 base, with 13 bases between them. CDR3 residues: CSGYETQNTEAFF. CDR3 nucleotide sequence: TGCAGCGGATACGAGACACAGAACACTGAAGCTTTCTTT.

This clone is labeled medium-sized. CDR3 DNA sequence: TGCGCCAGCAGCCAGGGTGAGGCAATCTCTTGGGTATATTTT. The encoded protein is CASSQGEAISWVYF. The rearrangement joins TRBV4-1 to TRBJ1-3; D gene ambiguous. CDR1 is MGHRA, CDR2 YSYEKL, per germline. The CDR3 runs 14 residues. V was trimmed by 3 bases and J by 14 bases, leaving 20 bases between them.

The V call is TRBV6-5, the J call TRBJ2-1, with a weak D call TRBD2 (6 bases). This CDR3 contains 13 residues. The V and J ends lost 7 bases and 8 bases respectively, with 15 bases between them. Germline values: CDR1 MNHEY, CDR2 SVGAGI. The CDR3 DNA sequence: TGTGCCAGCACCACACCGGAGGGTCATGAGCAGTTCTTC. Residues: CASTTPEGHEQFF.

This chain joins TRBV4-3 and TRBJ2-1; D possibly corresponds to TRBD2 (6 bases). CDR3 length: 15 amino acids. The germline V and J ends were trimmed by 2 bases and 10 bases, with 18 bases remaining between them. The V gene's germline CDR1 is LGHNA and CDR2 YSLEER. The CDR3 region is CASSQSSGTPLEQFF. As DNA, the CDR3 is TGCGCCAGCAGCCAATCGTCCGGGACTCCCCTAGAGCAGTTCTTC.

The rearrangement uses TRBV6-5 and TRBJ2-7; 14 bases map to TRBD2. From germline, CDR1 is MNHEY and CDR2 SVGAGI. The CDR3 extends over 14 amino acids. J gave up 3 bases and V 5 bases, and 0 bases lay outside the gene matches. CDR3 region: CASSGTSGSYEQYF. In DNA, the CDR3 is TGTGCCAGCAGTGGGACTAGCGGGAGCTACGAGCAGTACTTC.

J is TRBJ2-6 and V is TRBV19; D tentatively reads TRBD1 or TRBD2 (5 bases each). The V end was cut by 3 bases, the J end by 2 bases, with 14 bases between. From germline, CDR1 is LNHDA and CDR2 SQIVND (reference sequence). The CDR3 contains 17 residues. CDR3 sequence: CASSIEGRVTGANVLTF. In DNA form, the CDR3 reads TGTGCCAGTAGTATTGAGGGCAGGGTAACTGGGGCCAACGTCCTGACTTTC.

This clone occurred a few times. The chain has TRBV5-4 and TRBJ1-2; 8 nucleotides line up with TRBD1. The V segment lost 8 bases and the J segment 0 bases; nucleotides outside the gene matches: 3. Germline values: CDR1 SGHNT, CDR2 YYREEE (reference sequence). This CDR3 spans 13 amino acids. The CDR3 here is CASGQGPNYGYTF. CDR3 bases: TGTGCCAGTGGACAGGGACCTAACTATGGCTACACCTTC.

This sequence joins TRBV27 and TRBJ1-4; D is unresolved. This CDR3 is 13 amino acids long. Germline V gene lookup returns CDR1 MNHEY and CDR2 SMNVEV (reference sequence). Between the trimmed V and J ends, which lost 6 bases and 0 bases, there was a span of 5 bases. This CDR3 reads CASSPPTNEKLFF. The CDR3 nucleotides read TGTGCCAGCAGCCCCCCAACTAATGAAAAACTGTTTTTT.

The chain carries TRBV6-4 and TRBJ2-5, with D maybe TRBD1 (5 bases). The CDR3 loop spans 14 amino acids. The V and J ends lost 3 bases and 7 bases respectively, with 15 bases between them. Germline V gene lookup returns CDR1 MRHNA and CDR2 SNTAGT. CDR3 sequence: CASSERPGLGTQYF. Here the CDR3 DNA reads TGTGCCAGCAGTGAACGGCCAGGGCTTGGGACCCAGTACTTC.

CDR3 amino acids: CASSPDFLYNEQFF. CDR3 DNA: TGTGCCAGCTCACCGGACTTTCTATACAATGAGCAGTTCTTC. This chain links TRBV18 with TRBJ2-1; D is perhaps TRBD2 (5 bases). V was cut by 3 bases and J by 4 bases, with 10 bases left in between. The CDR3 sequence is 14 residues long. Germline V gene lookup returns CDR1 KGHSH and CDR2 LQKENI.

The gene calls are TRBV30 and TRBJ2-7; maybe TRBD1 (5 bases). The CDR3 totals 11 residues. CDR1 and CDR2 from the germline V gene are GTSNPN and SVGIG (reference sequence). With 0 bases removed from V and 5 bases from J, the gap between germline ends came to 5 bases. The CDR3 DNA sequence: TGTGCCTGGAGTGTACAGGACGAGCAGTACTTC. Amino acid sequence: CAWSVQDEQYF.

This chain joins TRBV28 and TRBJ1-1, with 9 nucleotides matching TRBD1. J lost 5 bases, V lost 6 bases, and 4 bases had no gene match. Germline loops: CDR1 MDHEN, CDR2 SYDVKM. The CDR3 sequence is 13 residues long. CDR3 sequence reads: CASRGTGRTEAFF. CDR3 bases: TGTGCCAGCAGGGGGACAGGGAGGACTGAAGCTTTCTTT.

On this clone: Germline is not matched at one junction end, which may reflect a read error. The V call is TRBV7-7, the J call TRBJ1-3; D uncertain. In germline, CDR1 is SSHAT, CDR2 FNYEAQ (reference sequence). The CDR3 loop spans 14 amino acids. CDR3 loop: CASSLSISGNTIYF. CDR3 in DNA: TGTGCTAGCAGCTTATCGATCTCTGGAAACACCATATATTTT.

This clone was counted a single time. The rearrangement uses TRBV6-1 and TRBJ2-1; D not resolved. The CDR3 has 11 residues. Germline V gives CDR1 MNHNS, CDR2 SASEGT. The germline V and J ends were trimmed by 3 bases and 6 bases, with 3 bases remaining between them. The chain's CDR3 is CASSDTNEQFF. The CDR3 coding sequence is TGTGCCAGCAGTGACACCAATGAGCAGTTCTTC.

The V and J genes are TRBV30 and TRBJ2-3; D not certain. Looked up from germline, CDR1 is GTSNPN and CDR2 is SVGIG (reference sequence). V was shortened by 5 bases and J by 9 bases, with 18 bases between the two germline ends. This CDR3 has 13 residues. The CDR3 protein is CAWGIGSVDTQYF. Here the CDR3 DNA reads TGTGCCTGGGGGATTGGATCGGTGGACACGCAGTATTTT.

This clone appeared a single time. The rearrangement uses TRBV7-9 and TRBJ1-2; 9 bases match TRBD1. The ends lost 5 bases at V and 2 bases at J; junction bases unmatched: 6. This CDR3 comprises 15 residues. Germline loops: CDR1 SEHNR, CDR2 FQNEAQ (reference sequence). CDR3 sequence reads: CASSPPGTGNYGYTF. Written as DNA, the CDR3 is TGTGCCAGCAGCCCCCCAGGGACAGGGAACTATGGCTACACCTTC.

This chain uses TRBV19 with TRBJ1-1; 9 bases align to TRBD1. The V gene's germline CDR1 is LNHDA and CDR2 SQIVND (reference sequence). This CDR3 comprises 17 residues. The V segment lost 3 bases and the J segment 1 base; nucleotides outside the gene matches: 9. The DNA for the CDR3 is TGTGCCAGTAGTATTTTACAGGGGGCAGTAAGGAACACTGAAGCTTTCTTT. Translation gives CASSILQGAVRNTEAFF.

V is TRBV15 and J is TRBJ1-5, with D perhaps TRBD1 (6 bases). From germline, CDR1 is LNHNV and CDR2 YYDKDF (reference sequence). V gave up 5 bases and J gave up 4 bases, with 15 bases separating them. The CDR3 is made up of 15 amino acids. CDR3 coding DNA: TGTGCCACCAGCCCGTTGACAGGAGCTAATCAGCCCCAGCATTTT. This translates into CATSPLTGANQPQHF.

The chain carries TRBV5-1 and TRBJ2-7; 14 bases fit TRBD2. Trimming removed 4 bases from V and 4 bases from J; junction bases left unmatched: 10. Germline V gene data show CDR1 as SGHRS and CDR2 as YFSETQ. The CDR3 extends over 17 amino acids. CDR3 nucleotides: TGCGCCAGCAGCCCGGGAGGGACTAGCGGGAGTGATTACGAGCAGTACTTC. Translating gives CASSPGGTSGSDYEQYF.

The J gene is TRBJ1-1, the V gene TRBV6-1; D is undetermined. CDR3 length: 13 residues. In germline, CDR1 is MNHNS, CDR2 SASEGT. The germline V and J ends were trimmed by 4 bases and 1 base, with 7 bases remaining between them. CDR3 sequence reads: CASSVQQNTEAFF. CDR3 nucleotides: TGTGCCAGCAGTGTACAGCAGAACACTGAAGCTTTCTTT.

The J gene is TRBJ1-1, the V gene TRBV29-1; a weak D match, TRBD1 (5 bases). This CDR3 region has 16 residues. Germline V gives CDR1 SQVTM, CDR2 ANQGSEA. V lost 0 bases and J lost 6, with 20 bases in between. This CDR3 is CSVEDDSGRPTAEAFF. CDR3 DNA: TGCAGCGTTGAAGACGATTCGGGACGGCCAACGGCTGAAGCTTTCTTT.

This sequence joins TRBV18 and TRBJ2-7; tentatively, D is TRBD1 or TRBD2 (5 bases each). Germline CDR1 is KGHSH and CDR2 is LQKENI. V was clipped by 4 bases and J by 6 bases, with 10 bases between them. The CDR3 covers 12 residues. The DNA for the CDR3 is TGTGCCAGCTCACTGGGGGAGTTCGAGCAGTACTTC. Translating gives CASSLGEFEQYF.

This chain uses TRBV7-6 with TRBJ2-2; TRBD2 agrees at 7 bases. CDR1 and CDR2 (germline): SGHVS, FNYEAQ. The CDR3 is made up of 16 amino acids. V lost 3 bases and J lost 1; bases outside the gene matches: 5. CDR3 sequence: CASSLRAGLNTGELFF. The CDR3 nucleotides are TGTGCCAGCAGCTTGCGAGCGGGGCTGAACACCGGGGAGCTGTTTTTT.